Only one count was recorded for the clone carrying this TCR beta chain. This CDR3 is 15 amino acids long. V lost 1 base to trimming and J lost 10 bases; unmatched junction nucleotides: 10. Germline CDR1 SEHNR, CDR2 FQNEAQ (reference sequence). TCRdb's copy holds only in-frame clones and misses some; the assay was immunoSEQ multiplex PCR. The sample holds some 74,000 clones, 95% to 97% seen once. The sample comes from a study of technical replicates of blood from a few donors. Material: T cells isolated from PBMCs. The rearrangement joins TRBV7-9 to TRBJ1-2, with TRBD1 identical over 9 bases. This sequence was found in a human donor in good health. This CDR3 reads CASSLGFGTGMVYTF. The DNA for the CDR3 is TGTGCCAGCAGCTTAGGTTTTGGGACAGGGATGGTCTACACCTTC.